The next 20 T cell receptor beta chains were all read from a single sample in a study of human T cells and chemical hapten exposure (dated by TCRdb to the early 2020s). Library method: RACE. The listed sequencing device is NextSeq 500. TCRdb cleaned the public reads at Q25 with fastp, built clones with MiXCR and kept in-frame beta chains. One record per CDR3 amino acid sequence lists the most common genes and DNA. The sample table lists around 110,000 distinct CDR3 sequences, about an eighth of them with a count of one. The ten largest make up about 1.4% of the sample. Per the publication, the time point label means: patch test 1, 2 weeks after DPC sensitization. According to the study, the label for this sample's treatment or condition signals: therapeutic diphenylcyclopropenone sensitization with weekly scalp DPC. Sequencing used whole blood, obtained in connection with sensitization to the hapten diphenylcyclopropenone (DPC). The source of these receptors is a woman aged 50 to 65 with alopecia areata. Some clones in this sample may be carry-over from other donors' samples.

The chain joins TRBV28 to TRBJ1-1; D remains ambiguous. CDR1 MDHEN and CDR2 SYDVKM come from the germline V gene. The CDR3 is made up of 11 amino acids. Trimming cost V 3 bases and J 9 bases, with 8 bases left between them. The CDR3 spells CASSFRIKAFF. CDR3 coding DNA: TGTGCCAGCAGTTTTCGGATCAAAGCTTTCTTT.

Only a few counts were recorded for this clonotype. CDR3 in amino acids: CASTDTTGANVLTF. CDR3 in DNA: TGTGCCAGCACCGACACCACTGGGGCCAACGTCCTGACTTTC. This chain links TRBV5-5 with TRBJ2-6; no firm D call. The CDR3 length is 14 residues. Trimming cost V 6 bases and J 2 bases, with 9 bases left between them. Germline-derived CDR1 and CDR2 are SGHKS and YYEKEE (reference sequence).

For this clonotype: A read error may be the cause here, since a much bigger clone is one base away. This chain links TRBV6-2 or TRBV6-3 with TRBJ1-6; TRBD1 might be the D (5 bases). Germline lookup yields CDR1 MNHEY and CDR2 SVGEGT. Trimming took off 11 bases at V and 8 bases at J, with 22 bases between the two ends. This CDR3 spans 15 amino acids. The CDR3 here is CAGIRGGSGYSPLHF. The CDR3 DNA reads as TGTGCCGGCATCCGCGGGGGTTCAGGTTATTCACCCCTCCACTTT.

This clonotype was counted at least ten times. The gene calls are TRBV28 and TRBJ2-5; no definite D call. Germline CDR1 MDHEN, CDR2 SYDVKM. The CDR3 covers 14 residues. The V gene lost 4 bases and the J gene lost 2 bases, with 11 bases spanning the gap. CDR3 amino acids: CASSSLLGQETQYF. Here the CDR3 DNA reads TGTGCCAGCAGTTCTCTTCTAGGGCAAGAGACCCAGTACTTC. The whole variable domain, filled in from reference TRBV28 and TRBJ2-5, reads DVKVTQSSRYLVKRTGEKVFLECVQDMDHENMFWYRQDPGLGLRLIYFSYDVKMKEKGDIPEGYSVSREKKERFSLILESASTNQTSMYLCASSSLLGQETQYFGPGTRLLVL.

The chain employs TRBV5-6 and TRBJ1-2; D ambiguous. The CDR3 length is 11 residues. Trimming took 0 bases from V and 8 from J, leaving 5 bases between them. The germline CDR1 and CDR2 sequences are SGHDT and YYEEEE. The CDR3 nucleotides read TGTGCCAGCAGCTTGGTTGGAGGCTACACCTTC. Translation: CASSLVGGYTF.

This clonotype was recorded many times. This chain links TRBV4-3 with TRBJ2-5; D may be TRBD1 or TRBD2 (5 bases each). The CDR3 contains 15 residues. Per germline, CDR1 LGHNA and CDR2 YSLEER. With 1 base removed from V and 0 bases from J, the gap between germline ends came to 9 bases. Here the CDR3 reads CASSQGETDQETQYF. CDR3 in DNA: TGCGCCAGCAGCCAAGGGGAGACAGACCAAGAGACCCAGTACTTC.

This clonotype was seen more than once but under ten times. The V and J genes are TRBV11-2 and TRBJ2-7; the match to TRBD2 covers 9 bases. In germline, CDR1 is SGHAT, CDR2 FQNNGV. The CDR3 spans 13 residues. After removal of 8 bases from V and 4 bases from J, the junction contained 6 bases not matched to a gene. The CDR3 bases are TGTGCCAGCGGCGGGGGGGACCTTTACGAGCAGTACTTC. The encoded protein is CASGGGDLYEQYF.

This clonotype was observed at least ten times. The chain employs TRBV2 and TRBJ2-7; the match to TRBD1 covers 10 bases. The CDR3 consists of 15 residues. With 6 bases clipped from V and 5 bases from J, the junction kept 10 bases outside the gene matches. Germline lookup yields CDR1 SNHLY and CDR2 FYNNEI. The CDR3 sequence: CASSQNGQGVDEQYF. The DNA of the CDR3 is TGTGCCAGCAGCCAAAACGGACAGGGGGTGGACGAGCAGTACTTC. The full variable domain, its missing parts supplied by reference TRBV2 and TRBJ2-7, is EPEVTQTPSHQVTQMGQEVILRCVPISNHLYFYWYRQILGQKVEFLVSFYNNEISEKSEIFDDQFSVERPDGSNFTLKIRSTKLEDSAMYFCASSQNGQGVDEQYFGPGTRLTVT.

The V and J genes are TRBV27 and TRBJ2-7, with 7 nucleotides matching TRBD1. Germline CDR1 MNHEY, CDR2 SMNVEV (reference sequence). V lost 1 base to trimming and J lost 5 bases; unmatched junction nucleotides: 5. The CDR3 covers 14 residues. The CDR3 DNA sequence: TGTGCCAGCAGTTTATACGACAGGGCGGACGAGCAGTACTTC. Encoded protein: CASSLYDRADEQYF.

CDR3 region: CASSPGTVGLEAFF. The CDR3 DNA reads TGCGCCAGCAGCCCCGGGACAGTGGGGCTTGAAGCTTTCTTT. The gene calls are TRBV5-1 and TRBJ1-1, with TRBD1 matching over 7 bases. V shed 4 bases and J 7 bases; nucleotides not matched to a gene: 10. CDR3 size: 14 residues. Germline V gene data show CDR1 as SGHRS and CDR2 as YFSETQ. Supplemented by reference TRBV5-1 and TRBJ1-1, the full variable domain reads KAGVTQTPRYLIKTRGQQVTLSCSPISGHRSVSWYQQTPGQGLQFLFEYFSETQRNKGNFPGRFSGRQFSNSRSEMNVSTLELGDSALYLCASSPGTVGLEAFFGQGTRLTVV.

This clonotype has a handful of counts. J is TRBJ2-7 and V is TRBV20-1; a possible D gene is TRBD1 (6 bases). Trimming cost V 5 bases and J 0 bases, with 11 bases left between them. Per germline, CDR1 DFQATT and CDR2 SNEGSKA (reference sequence). There are 13 residues in the CDR3. The CDR3 nucleotides read TGCAGTGCTGGCCGACAGGCCTCCTACGAGCAGTACTTC. It is translated as CSAGRQASYEQYF.

This rearrangement joins TRBV20-1 to TRBJ1-5; D call uncertain. The CDR3 consists of 13 residues. Germline CDR1 DFQATT, CDR2 SNEGSKA (reference sequence). Between the trimmed V and J ends, which lost 0 bases and 4 bases, there was a span of 7 bases. CDR3 DNA sequence: TGCAGTGCTAGAGATGTTCGGAATCAGCCCCAGCATTTT. It translates to CSARDVRNQPQHF.

This clonotype was observed many times. The chain couples TRBV20-1 to TRBJ1-1; unclear D gene. Trimming removed 2 bases from V and 0 bases from J, with 13 bases in between. Germline CDR1 reads DFQATT; CDR2 reads SNEGSKA (reference sequence). The CDR3 totals 15 residues. The DNA of the CDR3 is TGCAGTGCTAGAAGGCCTCGGTGGGTGAACACTGAAGCTTTCTTT. Encoded protein: CSARRPRWVNTEAFF.

The rearrangement uses TRBV29-1 and TRBJ2-7, with D maybe TRBD2 (5 bases). Trimming removed 6 bases at V and 6 bases at J, with 15 bases between. This CDR3 has 12 amino acids. Germline-derived CDR1 and CDR2 are SQVTM and ANQGSEA. The CDR3 sequence is CSVQYSGSEQYF. The CDR3 coding sequence is TGCAGCGTACAATATTCGGGGTCCGAGCAGTACTTC.

This clonotype was detected ten times or more. This chain joins TRBV20-1 and TRBJ2-7; 8 positions agree with TRBD1. The germline V gene has CDR1 DFQATT and CDR2 SNEGSKA (reference sequence). There are 14 residues in the CDR3. Trimming removed 4 bases from V and 6 bases from J; junction bases left unmatched: 11. The CDR3 nucleotides read TGCAGTGCTACTACGGACAGGGACTTTGCCGAGCAGTACTTC. Translated: CSATTDRDFAEQYF.

This chain links TRBV19 with TRBJ1-2; 10 nucleotides align to TRBD1. The CDR3 has 14 residues. J gave up 6 bases and V 6 bases, and 7 bases lay outside the gene matches. Germline lookup yields CDR1 LNHDA and CDR2 SQIVND (reference sequence). The CDR3 protein is CASRGTGAVNGYTF. CDR3 in DNA: TGTGCCAGTAGAGGGACAGGGGCTGTAAATGGCTACACCTTC.

The rearrangement joins TRBV18 to TRBJ1-2; tentatively, D is TRBD1 (6 bases). From germline, CDR1 is KGHSH and CDR2 LQKENI. CDR3 length equals 13 residues. Deletions cut 6 bases from V and 4 bases from J, with 12 bases between. CDR3 DNA: TGTGCCAGCTCGGTCCGGGACATCTATGGCTACACCTTC. It codes for CASSVRDIYGYTF.

The table lists this clonotype with many counts. J is TRBJ1-1 and V is TRBV29-1; D is uncertain. The CDR3 covers 13 residues. CDR1 and CDR2 (germline): SQVTM, ANQGSEA. V was trimmed by 7 bases and J by 5 bases, leaving 17 bases between them. The CDR3 loop is CSAHQGTETEAFF. The DNA for the CDR3 is TGCAGCGCCCACCAAGGCACGGAGACTGAAGCTTTCTTT. The full variable domain, rest sourced from reference TRBV29-1 and TRBJ1-1, is SAVISQKPSRDICQRGTSLTIQCQVDSQVTMMFWYRQQPGQSLTLIATANQGSEATYESGFVIDKFPISRPNLTFSTLTVSNMSPEDSSIYLCSAHQGTETEAFFGQGTRLTVV.

This clonotype was seen more than once but under ten times. The J gene is TRBJ2-7, the V gene TRBV6-5, with TRBD2 identical over 9 bases. CDR1 is MNHEY and CDR2 is SVGAGI in the germline V gene. The CDR3 is 16 amino acids. J gave up 1 base and V 0 bases, and 4 bases lay outside the gene matches. In DNA form, the CDR3 reads TGTGCCAGCAGTTACTCACTAGCGGGTTTATCCTACGAGCAGTACTTC. This gives the protein CASSYSLAGLSYEQYF.

This clonotype was found a few times. The chain has TRBV3-1 and TRBJ1-1, with 10 bases aligning to TRBD1. The CDR3 is 13 residues long. Looked up from germline, CDR1 is LGHDT and CDR2 is YNNKEL (reference sequence). The J segment lost 4 bases and the V segment lost 6 bases, leaving 2 bases of the junction unmatched. The CDR3 region has the DNA TGTGCCAGCAGGCGACAGGGGGCCACTGAAGCTTTCTTT. Its translation: CASRRQGATEAFF.